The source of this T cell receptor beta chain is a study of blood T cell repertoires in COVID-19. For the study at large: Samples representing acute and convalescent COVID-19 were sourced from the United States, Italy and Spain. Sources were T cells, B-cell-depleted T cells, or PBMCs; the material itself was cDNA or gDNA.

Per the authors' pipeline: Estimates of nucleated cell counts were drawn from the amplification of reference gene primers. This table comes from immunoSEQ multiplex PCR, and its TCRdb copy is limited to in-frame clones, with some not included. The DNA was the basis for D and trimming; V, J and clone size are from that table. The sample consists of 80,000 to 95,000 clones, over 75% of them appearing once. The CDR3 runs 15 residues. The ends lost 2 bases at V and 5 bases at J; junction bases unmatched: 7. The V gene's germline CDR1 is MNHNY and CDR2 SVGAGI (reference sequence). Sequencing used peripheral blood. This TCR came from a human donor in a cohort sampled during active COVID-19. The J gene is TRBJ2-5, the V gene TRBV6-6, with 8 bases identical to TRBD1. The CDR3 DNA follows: TGTGCCAGCAGTTACGTTTCAGGGGGCACTGAGACCCAGTACTTC. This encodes CASSYVSGGTETQYF.